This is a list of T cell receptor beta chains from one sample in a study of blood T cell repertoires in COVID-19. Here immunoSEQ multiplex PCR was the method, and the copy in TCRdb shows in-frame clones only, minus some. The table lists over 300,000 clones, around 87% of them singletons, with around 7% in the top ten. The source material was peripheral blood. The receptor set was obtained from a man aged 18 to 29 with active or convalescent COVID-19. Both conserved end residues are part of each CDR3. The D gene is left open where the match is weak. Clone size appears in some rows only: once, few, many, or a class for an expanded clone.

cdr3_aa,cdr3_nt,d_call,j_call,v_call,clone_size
CASSQDPRDKSNQPQHF,TGTGCCAGCAGCCAAGATCCCCGGGACAAGAGCAATCAGCCCCAGCATTTT,.,TRBJ1-5,TRBV4-2,.
CASSAEGGMTYEQYF,TGTGCCAGCAGCGCCGAAGGAGGGATGACCTACGAGCAGTACTTC,.,TRBJ2-7,TRBV9,once
CASSSLAGAEEQYF,TGCGCCAGCAGCTCCCTAGCGGGAGCTGAGGAGCAGTACTTC,TRBD2,TRBJ2-7,TRBV5-1,.
CASSETGAPISGNTIYF,TGTGCCAGCAGCGAAACAGGGGCTCCAATCTCTGGAAACACCATATATTTT,TRBD1,TRBJ1-3,TRBV9,.
CASSRTSGNAYEQYF,TGTGCCAGCAGCCGTACTAGCGGGAACGCCTACGAGCAGTACTTC,TRBD2,TRBJ2-7,TRBV7-3,.
CASSLMILRTGRDTQYF,TGTGCCAGCAGTCTAATGATACTAAGGACAGGGAGGGATACGCAGTATTTT,TRBD1,TRBJ2-3,TRBV28,.
CASSPQTLAKNIQYF,TGTGCCAGCTCACCTCAGACATTAGCCAAAAACATTCAGTACTTC,.,TRBJ2-4,TRBV18,.
CASSLAWQGLGNTIYF,TGTGCCAGCAGCTTAGCGTGGCAGGGGTTGGGAAACACCATATATTTT,.,TRBJ1-3,TRBV7-2,.
CASSFRGFNQPQHF,TGTGCCAGCAGTTTTCGGGGTTTCAATCAGCCCCAGCATTTT,.,TRBJ1-5,TRBV6-6,.
CASSLHRASYNSPLHF,TGTGCCAGCAGCTTACACAGGGCCTCCTATAATTCACCCCTCCACTTT,.,TRBJ1-6,TRBV7-7,once
CASSQAGGVYGYTF,TGTGCCAGCAGCCAGGCGGGGGGGGTCTATGGCTACACCTTC,.,TRBJ1-2,TRBV7-8,.
CASSLGPTAEYEQYF,TGTGCCAGCAGCTTGGGACCCACTGCGGAGTACGAGCAGTACTTC,.,TRBJ2-7,TRBV5-4,.